This record covers a single T cell receptor beta chain. Its target is not known. These data are taken from a study of cytomegalovirus exposure and HLA in healthy donors. About the study: The platform used for the 95 to 150 validation repertoires matched that of the 600 to 800 first-cohort repertoires, a later analysis reported.

Findings and limits, study-wide: The classifier was said to identify cytomegalovirus status with high specificity and sensitivity. Most TCRs appeared rarely, but some public TCRs recurred in many donors. Investigators reported over 150 TCR beta chains as tied to cytomegalovirus.

This table comes from immunoSEQ multiplex PCR, and its TCRdb copy is limited to in-frame clones, with some not included. Altogether about 160,000 clones are present, about 90% being singletons, with the ten largest covering roughly 3%. CDR3 length: 18 residues. From germline, CDR1 is SGHAT and CDR2 FQNNGV. V gave up 3 bases and J gave up 5 bases, with 22 bases separating them. Input material: PBMCs. This sequence joins TRBV11-2 and TRBJ2-2, with a weak D call TRBD2 (6 bases). This receptor was taken from a woman younger than 30 in good health and CMV-seropositive. The DNA for the CDR3 is TGTGCCAGCAGCTTTTTCGGGGGAGGCAGAGGAAAGACCGGGGAGCTGTTTTTT. It is translated as CASSFFGGGRGKTGELFF.